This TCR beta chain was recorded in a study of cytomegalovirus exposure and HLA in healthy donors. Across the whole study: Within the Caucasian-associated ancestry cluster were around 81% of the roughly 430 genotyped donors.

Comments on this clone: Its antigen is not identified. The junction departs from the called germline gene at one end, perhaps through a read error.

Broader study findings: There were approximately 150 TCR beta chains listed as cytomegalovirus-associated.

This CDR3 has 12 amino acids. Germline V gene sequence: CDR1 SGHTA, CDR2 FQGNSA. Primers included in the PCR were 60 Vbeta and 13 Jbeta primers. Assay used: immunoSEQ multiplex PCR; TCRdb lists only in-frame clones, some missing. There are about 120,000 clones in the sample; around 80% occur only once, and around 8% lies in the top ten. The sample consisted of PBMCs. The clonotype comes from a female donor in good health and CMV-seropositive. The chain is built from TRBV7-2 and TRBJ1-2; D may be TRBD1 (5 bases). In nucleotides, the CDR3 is TGTGCCAGCAGCTGGGGGGTAAAAGTTCCGGATTTC. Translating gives CASSWGVKVPDF.